Sequencing of this T cell receptor beta chain was carried out in a study of blood T cell repertoires in COVID-19 (TCRdb year 2020). Some background on the complete study: Samples from collaborators originated in the United States, Italy and Spain and spanned both the acute and convalescent phases of COVID-19. Nearly every sample came with metadata listing a de-identified subject ID, COVID-19 status, age in years and sex. Where available, HLA class I and class II types were taken from metadata supplied by the sample provider and were not determined by assay-based typing. Deeply sampled blood TCRbeta repertoires from subjects exposed to, actively infected with, or recovered from COVID-19 were included in the dataset. Samples were obtained from the ongoing ImmuneRACE study (first 160 participants) and from 1,254 subjects provided by 6 global collaborators. The repertoires were released in a freely available public database intended as a resource for research on the immune response to SARS-CoV-2. The material from the prospective study consisted of cDNA or gDNA derived from T cells, B-cell-depleted T cells, or PBMCs.

A remark on this clone: Its antigen is not yet known. Base qualities are missing; no much larger clone stands one base away.

Broader findings and caveats from the paper: How much clinical and demographic metadata was included differed by source and by participant, and the metadata was provided uncurated.

Reading from cysteine to phenylalanine, the CDR3 counts 16 amino acids. CDR3 DNA is the only sequence kept; it has 48 bases, read in frame from the first base. CDR1 is given as LGHNA and CDR2 as YNFKEQ, both from the germline V gene. Germline trimming: 1 base from V, 6 bases from J; junction bases outside gene matches: 11. The immunoSEQ Assay, a bias-controlled multiplex PCR, was used to amplify TCRbeta CDR3 regions from genomic DNA. Per the original workflow: Nucleated cell counts per sample were estimated from amplification of reference gene primers within the assay. To quantify the absolute abundance of each unique TCRbeta CDR3 rearrangement, sequence reads were collapsed and filtered. Productive Simpson clonality was computed per sample as the square root of Simpson's diversity index over productive rearrangements. TCRdb stores this immuneACCESS table with in-frame sequences only. Part of the clones is absent; in the studies checked, under half of the shortfall reflects unresolved V genes, and no reason is known for the rest. V and J calls and clone size come straight from that table; D and trimming were deduced from the DNA. The sample profile shows 250,000 to 300,000 clones; approximately 81% of them were found once. Of the sample, approximately 4% is held by the ten largest clones.

Each collaborating institution followed its own protocols to collect whole blood in K2EDTA tubes. For TCRbeta analysis, collaborators shipped samples in one of three forms: frozen whole blood, isolated PBMCs, or DNA extracted from either of those sample types. This sequence originates from a man in his 60s with acute or convalescent COVID-19. The rearrangement combines TRBV4-2 with TRBJ2-7, and 8 junction bases match TRBD1. Sequencing used peripheral blood. For the CDR3, the sequence is CASSQVSRGQAFEQYF. The DNA reads as follows: TGTGCCAGCAGCCAAGTATCTAGGGGACAGGCCTTCGAGCAGTACTTC.